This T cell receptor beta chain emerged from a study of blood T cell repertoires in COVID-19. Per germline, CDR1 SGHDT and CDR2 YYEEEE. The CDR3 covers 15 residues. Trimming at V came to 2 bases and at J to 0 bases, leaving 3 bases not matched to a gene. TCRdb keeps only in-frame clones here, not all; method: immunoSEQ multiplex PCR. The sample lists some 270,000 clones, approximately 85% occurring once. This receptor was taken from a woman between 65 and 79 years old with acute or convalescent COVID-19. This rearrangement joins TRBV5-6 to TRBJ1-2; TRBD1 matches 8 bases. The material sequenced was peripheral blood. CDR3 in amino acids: CASSLPTGANYGYTF. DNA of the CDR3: TGTGCCAGCAGCTTACCGACAGGGGCTAACTATGGCTACACCTTC. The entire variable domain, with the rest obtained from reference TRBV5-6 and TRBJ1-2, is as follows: DAGVTQSPTHLIKTRGQQVTLRCSPKSGHDTVSWYQQALGQGPQFIFQYYEEEERQRGNFPDRFSGHQFPNYSSELNVNALLLGDSALYLCASSLPTGANYGYTFGSGTRLTVV.